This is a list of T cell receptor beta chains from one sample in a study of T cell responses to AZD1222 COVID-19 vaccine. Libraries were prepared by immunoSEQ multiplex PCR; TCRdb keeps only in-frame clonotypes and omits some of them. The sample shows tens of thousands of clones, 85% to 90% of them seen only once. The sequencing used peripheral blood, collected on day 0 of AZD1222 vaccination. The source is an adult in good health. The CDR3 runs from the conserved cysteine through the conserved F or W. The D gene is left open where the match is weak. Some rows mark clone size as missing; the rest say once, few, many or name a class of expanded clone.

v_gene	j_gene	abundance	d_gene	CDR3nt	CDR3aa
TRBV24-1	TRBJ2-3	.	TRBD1	TGTGCCACCAGAGGACAGGGGGCAGATACGCAGTATTTT	CATRGQGADTQYF
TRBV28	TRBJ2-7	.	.	TGTGCCAGCAGTTTAGGGGGGTGGAACGAGCAGTACTTC	CASSLGGWNEQYF
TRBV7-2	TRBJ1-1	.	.	TGTGCCAGCAGCTTAGTTCGGGGGACGAACACTGAAGCTTTCTTT	CASSLVRGTNTEAFF
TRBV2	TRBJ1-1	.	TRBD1	TGTAGGCTGGGAAAAGACAGGGGTGAAGCTTTCTTT	CRLGKDRGEAFF
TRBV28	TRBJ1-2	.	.	TGTGCCAGCAGTTCCCCAGGTGGGATTAACTATGGCTACACCTTC	CASSSPGGINYGYTF
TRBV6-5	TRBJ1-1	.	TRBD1	TGTGCCAGCAGTAGTCCCGGGACAGGGATGGCTTTCTTT	CASSSPGTGMAFF
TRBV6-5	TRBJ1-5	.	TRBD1	TGTGCCAGCAAAATGGACAGGGAAGTTCAGCCCCAGCATTTT	CASKMDREVQPQHF
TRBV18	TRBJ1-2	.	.	TGTGCCAGCTCACCACCAAGGGGAAGACAGATGAGCTACACCTTC	CASSPPRGRQMSYTF
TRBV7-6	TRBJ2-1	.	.	TGTGCCAGCAGCTTAGTTCTGGGGGATGAGCAGTTCTTC	CASSLVLGDEQFF
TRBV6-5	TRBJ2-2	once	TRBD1	TGTGCCAGCAGCGGTCACAGGGGGTTCGGGGAGCTGTTTTTT	CASSGHRGFGELFF
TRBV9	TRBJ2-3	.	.	TGTGCCAGCAGCGTAGAATCCTCCCGGATTAGCGGTTTGACAGATACGCAGTATTTT	CASSVESSRISGLTDTQYF
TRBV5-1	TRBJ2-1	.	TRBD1	TGCGCCAGCAGCTTGGCAGGGGGCGCTTACAATGAGCAGTTCTTC	CASSLAGGAYNEQFF
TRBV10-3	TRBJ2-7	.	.	TGTGCCATCCGTACGATGACCTACGAGCAGTACTTC	CAIRTMTYEQYF
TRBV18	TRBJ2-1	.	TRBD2	TGTGCCAGCTCGGCGACTAGCGGGAGGGTGAATGAGCAGTTCTTC	CASSATSGRVNEQFF
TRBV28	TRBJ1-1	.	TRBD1	TGTGCCAGCAGTTCCAGGGGGAGTACTGAAGCTTTCTTT	CASSSRGSTEAFF
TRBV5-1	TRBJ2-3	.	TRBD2	TGCGCCAGCAGCCCTGGGACTAGCGCCCGTTTAGATACGCAGTATTTT	CASSPGTSARLDTQYF
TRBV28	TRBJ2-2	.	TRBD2	TGTGCCACAAAGGCGGGGGACACCGGGGAGCTGTTTTTT	CATKAGDTGELFF
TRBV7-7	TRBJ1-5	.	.	TGTGCTAGCAGGCCTACAGGTGCTCCGCTGCCCGTGACAAATCAGCCCCAGCATTTT	CASRPTGAPLPVTNQPQHF
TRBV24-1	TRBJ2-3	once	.	TGTGCCACCAGGGGCAGCAACACAGATACGCAGTATTTT	CATRGSNTDTQYF
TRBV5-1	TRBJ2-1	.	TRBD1	TGCGCCAGCAGCTTACGATACAGGACAGGGGACAATGAGCAGTTCTTC	CASSLRYRTGDNEQFF
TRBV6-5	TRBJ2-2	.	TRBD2	TGTGCCAGCAGTTTACTAGCGGGAGGGCCTGTCGGGGAGCTGTTTTTT	CASSLLAGGPVGELFF
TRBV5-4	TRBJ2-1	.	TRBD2	TGTGCCAGCACCCTCGCTAGCGGGAGCGGTAATGAGCAGTTCTTC	CASTLASGSGNEQFF
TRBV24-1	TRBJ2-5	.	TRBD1	TGTGCCACCAGTGATCCAAGGACAGGGAAGGGGAAAGAGACCCAGTACTTC	CATSDPRTGKGKETQYF